The sample holds one count of the clone carrying this T cell receptor (beta chain). Its antigen is still unknown. The sample belongs to a study of lymphopenia after photon versus proton radiotherapy. Whole-study results and caveats: Photon-treated patients lost naive T cells and TCR diversity; proton-treated stayed stable. After lymphocyte nadir, photon-treated repertoires showed oligoclonal expansion, especially CD8+ Temra. Authors raise, but do not show, better survival with proton therapy.

The CDR3 has 13 amino acids. The germline gives CDR1 SEHNR, CDR2 FQNEAQ (reference sequence). The V end was cut by 1 base, the J end by 0 bases, with 3 bases between. Assay: immunoSEQ multiplex PCR; the TCRdb copy retains only in-frame clones and omits some. The sample records about 68,000 clones, around 90% being singletons. The sequence was collected from a woman in her 70s with pancreatic cancer. The specimen was peripheral blood, collected from a patient treated with photon-based radiotherapy. The rearrangement links TRBV7-9 to TRBJ1-1; D is undetermined. The CDR3 sequence: CASSLEVNTEAFF. The CDR3 coding sequence is TGTGCCAGCAGCTTAGAGGTGAACACTGAAGCTTTCTTT.